The next 6 T cell receptor beta chains were all read from a single sample in a study of PD-L1 blockade in urothelial cancer. The repertoire was sequenced with immunoSEQ multiplex PCR; TCRdb's copy has only in-frame clones and lacks some. Of about 45,000 clones detected, about 91% appear once; the ten largest clones hold around 3.9%. The sample consisted of PBMCs, taken around atezolizumab (anti-PD-L1) treatment. These receptors were collected from a man aged 80 or over with urothelial cancer.

This clone has just one count. This rearrangement joins TRBV28 to TRBJ2-3; 7 bases are shared with TRBD2. CDR1 is MDHEN and CDR2 is SYDVKM in the germline V gene. The V gene end was trimmed by 4 bases and the J gene end by 5 bases; junction bases not matched to a gene: 15. The CDR3 runs 17 residues. The CDR3 DNA is TGTGCCAGCAGTTCCCCAGCTGCGGGAGTTTGGGAAGATACGCAGTATTTT. It codes for CASSSPAAGVWEDTQYF. Filled out from reference TRBV28 and TRBJ2-3, the complete variable domain reads DVKVTQSSRYLVKRTGEKVFLECVQDMDHENMFWYRQDPGLGLRLIYFSYDVKMKEKGDIPEGYSVSREKKERFSLILESASTNQTSMYLCASSSPAAGVWEDTQYFGPGTRLTVL.

This rearrangement joins TRBV2 to TRBJ2-7, with 14 bases that match TRBD2. The germline CDR1 and CDR2 sequences are SNHLY and FYNNEI. V was clipped by 2 bases and J by 0 bases; unmatched bases: 12. CDR3 size: 20 residues. The CDR3 DNA is TGTGCCAGCAGTGAACCTACGGGACTAGCGGGAGTGAGGAGCTCCTACGAGCAGTACTTC. The encoded protein is CASSEPTGLAGVRSSYEQYF.

The genes are TRBV7-2 and TRBJ2-5; D is undetermined. Germline V lookup: CDR1 SGHTA, CDR2 FQGNSA. CDR3 length equals 14 residues. V lost 5 bases to trimming and J lost 5 bases, with 15 bases between them. CDR3 sequence (DNA): TGTGCCAGCAGCCCGCGCCAACTACGGGAGACCCAGTACTTC. It specifies CASSPRQLRETQYF. Complete variable domain (other parts from reference TRBV7-2 and TRBJ2-5): GAGVSQSPSNKVTEKGKDVELRCDPISGHTALYWYRQSLGQGLEFLIYFQGNSAPDKSGLPSDRFSAERTGGSVSTLTIQRTQQEDSAVYLCASSPRQLRETQYFGPGTRLLVL.

The gene calls are TRBV5-4 and TRBJ2-5, with D possibly being TRBD2 (6 bases). Trimming took 2 bases from V and 1 from J, leaving 18 bases between them. Germline-derived CDR1 and CDR2 are SGHNT and YYREEE (reference sequence). The CDR3 length is 17 residues. The CDR3: CASSFSDVPGVQETQYF. The CDR3 nucleotides are TGTGCCAGCAGCTTCAGTGACGTGCCGGGGGTCCAAGAGACCCAGTACTTC.

Only a few counts were recorded for this clone. The chain uses TRBV5-1 and TRBJ1-2; 7 positions agree with TRBD1. Trimming at V came to 1 base and at J to 7 bases, leaving 7 bases not matched to a gene. Per the germline V gene, CDR1 is SGHRS and CDR2 is YFSETQ. CDR3 length: 14 amino acids. DNA for the CDR3: TGCGCCAGCAGCTTGAAAACAGGGGTCCGTGGCTACACCTTC. The encoded protein is CASSLKTGVRGYTF. The full variable domain, rest sourced from reference TRBV5-1 and TRBJ1-2, is KAGVTQTPRYLIKTRGQQVTLSCSPISGHRSVSWYQQTPGQGLQFLFEYFSETQRNKGNFPGRFSGRQFSNSRSEMNVSTLELGDSALYLCASSLKTGVRGYTFGSGTRLTVV.

The chain has TRBV7-8 and TRBJ1-1; no firm D call. In germline, CDR1 is SGHVS, CDR2 FQNEAQ. The CDR3 is 12 residues long. V was trimmed by 2 bases and J by 3 bases, leaving 4 bases between them. DNA for the CDR3: TGTGCCAGCAGCTTATCCTACACTGAAGCTTTCTTT. It translates to CASSLSYTEAFF. The entire variable domain, with the rest obtained from reference TRBV7-8 and TRBJ1-1, is as follows: GAGVSQSPRYKVAKRGQDVALRCDPISGHVSLFWYQQALGQGPEFLTYFQNEAQLDKSGLPSDRFFAERPEGSVSTLKIQRTQQEDSAVYLCASSLSYTEAFFGQGTRLTVV.